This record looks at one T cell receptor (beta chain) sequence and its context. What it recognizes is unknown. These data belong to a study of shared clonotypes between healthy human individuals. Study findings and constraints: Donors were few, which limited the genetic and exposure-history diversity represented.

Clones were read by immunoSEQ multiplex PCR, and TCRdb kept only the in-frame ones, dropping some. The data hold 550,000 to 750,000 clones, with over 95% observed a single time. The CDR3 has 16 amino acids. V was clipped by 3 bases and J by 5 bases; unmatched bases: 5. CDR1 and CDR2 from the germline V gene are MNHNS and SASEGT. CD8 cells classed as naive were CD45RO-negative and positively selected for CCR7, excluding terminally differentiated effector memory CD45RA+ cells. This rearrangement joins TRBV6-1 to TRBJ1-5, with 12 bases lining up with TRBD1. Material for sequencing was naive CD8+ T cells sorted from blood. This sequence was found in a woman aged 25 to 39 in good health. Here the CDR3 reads CASSDGGQGAYQPQHF. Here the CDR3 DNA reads TGTGCCAGCAGTGATGGGGGACAGGGGGCTTATCAGCCCCAGCATTTT.